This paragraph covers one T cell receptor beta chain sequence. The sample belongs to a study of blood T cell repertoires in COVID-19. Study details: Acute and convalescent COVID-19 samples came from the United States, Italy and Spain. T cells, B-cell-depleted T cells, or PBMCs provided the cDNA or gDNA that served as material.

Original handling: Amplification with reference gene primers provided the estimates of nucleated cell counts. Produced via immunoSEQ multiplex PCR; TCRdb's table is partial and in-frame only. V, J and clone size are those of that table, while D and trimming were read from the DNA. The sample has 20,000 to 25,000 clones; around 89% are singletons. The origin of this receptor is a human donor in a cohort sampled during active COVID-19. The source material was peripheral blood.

Here the CDR3 DNA reads TGTGCCAGCAGCTTAGCCGGGAGGGGTGATGAGCAGTTCTTC. Translated, it gives CASSLAGRGDEQFF. The gene calls are TRBV7-8 and TRBJ2-1; 8 positions match TRBD2. Germline V gene sequence: CDR1 SGHVS, CDR2 FQNEAQ. Germline trimming cut 0 bases from V and 8 bases from J; bases unmatched to any gene: 3. The CDR3 spans 14 residues.